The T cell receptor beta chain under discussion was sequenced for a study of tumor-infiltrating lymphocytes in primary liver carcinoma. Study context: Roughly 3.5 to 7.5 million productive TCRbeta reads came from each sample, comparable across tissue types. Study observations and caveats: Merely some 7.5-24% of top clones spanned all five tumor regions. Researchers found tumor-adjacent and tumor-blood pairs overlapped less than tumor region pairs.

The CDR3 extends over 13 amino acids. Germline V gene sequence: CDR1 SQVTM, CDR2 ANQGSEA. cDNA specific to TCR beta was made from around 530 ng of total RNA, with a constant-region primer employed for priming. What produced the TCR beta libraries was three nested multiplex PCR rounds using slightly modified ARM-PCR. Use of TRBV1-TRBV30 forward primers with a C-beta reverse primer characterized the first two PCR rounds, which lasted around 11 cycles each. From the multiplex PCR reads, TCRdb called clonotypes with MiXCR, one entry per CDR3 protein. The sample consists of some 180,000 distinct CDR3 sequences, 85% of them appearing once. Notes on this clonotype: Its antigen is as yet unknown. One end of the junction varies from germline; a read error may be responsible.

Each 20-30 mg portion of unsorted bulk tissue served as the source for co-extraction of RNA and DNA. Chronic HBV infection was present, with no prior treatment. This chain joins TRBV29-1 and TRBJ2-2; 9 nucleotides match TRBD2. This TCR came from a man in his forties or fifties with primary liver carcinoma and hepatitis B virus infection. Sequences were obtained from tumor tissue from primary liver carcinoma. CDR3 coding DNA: TGCCGCGTTGGACTAGCGAGCATCGGGGAGCTGTTTTTT. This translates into CRVGLASIGELFF.